Presented here are 27 T cell receptor beta chains from one specimen sequenced in a study of T cells in localized non-small cell lung cancer. Here immunoSEQ multiplex PCR was the method, and the copy in TCRdb shows in-frame clones only, minus some. Here the sample spans 45,000 or so clones, roughly 79% being singletons. Sequencing was performed on peripheral blood mononuclear cells, taken before any cancer treatment. Every receptor here comes from a man aged 35 to 70 with stage III lung adenocarcinoma.

The V call is TRBV7-2, the J call TRBJ2-5; D is perhaps TRBD1 (6 bases). In germline, CDR1 is SGHTA, CDR2 FQGNSA. The V end lost 4 bases, the J end lost 1 base, and 13 bases lay between the germline ends. This CDR3 spans 15 amino acids. This chain's CDR3 is CASSSTGTSQETQYF. The CDR3 nucleotides read TGTGCCAGCAGCTCAACCGGGACAAGCCAAGAGACCCAGTACTTC.

This clone has only a few counts. The rearrangement links TRBV11-3 to TRBJ1-3; D unclear. V lost 1 base and J lost 1, with 5 bases in between. The CDR3 spans 14 residues. Germline V lookup: CDR1 SGHNT, CDR2 YENEEA. The CDR3 bases are TGTGCCAGCAGCTTAGGCGGATCTGGAAACACCATATATTTT. It specifies CASSLGGSGNTIYF. The variable domain in full, completed from reference TRBV11-3 and TRBJ1-3, reads EAGVVQSPRYKIIEKKQPVAFWCNPISGHNTLYWYLQNLGQGPELLIRYENEEAVDDSQLPKDRFSAERLKGVDSTLKIQPAELGDSAVYLCASSLGGSGNTIYFGEGSWLTVV.

The chain uses TRBV30 and TRBJ1-2; 9 nucleotides agree with TRBD1. This CDR3 spans 14 amino acids. J lost 1 base, V lost 3 bases, and 3 bases had no gene match. CDR1 and CDR2 (germline): GTSNPN, SVGIG (reference sequence). CDR3 nucleotides: TGTGCCTGGAGCCGACAGGGGGATAACTATGGCTACACCTTC. Amino acids: CAWSRQGDNYGYTF.

Of note for this clone: The junction departs from germline at one end; a sequencing error may be responsible. The chain uses TRBV5-4 and TRBJ2-7; TRBD1 agrees at 9 bases. This CDR3 is built from 11 residues. Germline CDR1 is SGHNT and CDR2 is YYREEE (reference sequence). DNA for the CDR3: TGTGCCAGCAGCTCCTGGGACAGGGAGATCTTC. Translating gives CASSSWDREIF.

The chain links TRBV11-2 to TRBJ2-7; no firm D call. V gave up 7 bases and J gave up 7 bases, with 11 bases separating them. Per germline, CDR1 SGHAT and CDR2 FQNNGV. The CDR3 has 11 amino acids. DNA for the CDR3: TGTGCCAGCACTCCCTTTGGGGAGCAGTACTTC. Its protein is CASTPFGEQYF.

The chain uses TRBV6-6 and TRBJ2-7; D is perhaps TRBD2 (6 bases). The germline V and J ends were trimmed by 6 bases and 6 bases, with 15 bases remaining between them. Germline V lookup: CDR1 MNHNY, CDR2 SVGAGI (reference sequence). The CDR3 totals 13 residues. The CDR3 sequence: CASRGVAEGEQYF. CDR3 in DNA: TGTGCCAGCAGGGGAGTAGCGGAGGGCGAGCAGTACTTC.

The rearrangement joins TRBV27 to TRBJ2-3; D ambiguous. Per the germline V gene, CDR1 is MNHEY and CDR2 is SMNVEV (reference sequence). V was shortened by 7 bases and J by 2 bases, with 10 bases between the two germline ends. The CDR3 is 13 amino acids. The CDR3 sequence is CASTPLSTDTQYF. The CDR3 DNA sequence: TGTGCCAGCACTCCATTATCCACAGATACGCAGTATTTT.

Only a few counts were recorded for this clone. The rearrangement uses TRBV4-1 and TRBJ1-1; D not resolved. Trimming left V 0 bases short and J 3 bases short, with 17 bases between. The CDR3 spans 17 residues. Germline CDR1 MGHRA, CDR2 YSYEKL. As DNA, the CDR3 is TGCGCCAGCAGCCAAGATCATACCGATGACATCTACACTGAAGCTTTCTTT. Protein sequence: CASSQDHTDDIYTEAFF.

The chain links TRBV9 to TRBJ2-5; the match to TRBD1 covers 7 bases. The CDR3 runs 14 residues. Germline CDR1 reads SGDLS; CDR2 reads YYNGEE. V dropped 2 bases and J dropped 2; count of bases not matched to a gene: 3. DNA of the CDR3: TGTGCCAGCAGCGTGGGACAGCCGCAAGAGACCCAGTACTTC. This sequence encodes CASSVGQPQETQYF. The entire variable domain, with the rest obtained from reference TRBV9 and TRBJ2-5, is as follows: DSGVTQTPKHLITATGQRVTLRCSPRSGDLSVYWYQQSLDQGLQFLIQYYNGEERAKGNILERFSAQQFPDLHSELNLSSLELGDSALYFCASSVGQPQETQYFGPGTRLLVL.

This clone was observed a handful of times. The chain is built from TRBV10-2 and TRBJ2-1; TRBD2 aligns across 13 bases. The CDR3 has 15 residues. The ends lost 6 bases at V and 7 bases at J; junction bases unmatched: 6. CDR1 and CDR2 from the germline V gene are WSHSY and SAAADI. In DNA, the CDR3 is TGCGCCAGCAGCCCGGGACTAGCGGGGATTAATGAGCAGTTCTTC. This translates into CASSPGLAGINEQFF.

The rearrangement uses TRBV11-2 and TRBJ2-1; TRBD2 aligns across 9 bases. The germline CDR1 and CDR2 sequences are SGHAT and FQNNGV. CDR3 length: 15 amino acids. V gave up 5 bases and J gave up 6 bases; unmatched junction bases: 8. CDR3 protein: CASSLIGTSSNEQFF. The CDR3 DNA sequence: TGTGCCAGCAGCCTAATCGGGACTAGCAGCAATGAGCAGTTCTTC.

This chain uses TRBV19 with TRBJ2-2; maybe TRBD1 (6 bases). Germline V gene lookup returns CDR1 LNHDA and CDR2 SQIVND (reference sequence). V lost 2 bases, J lost 4 bases, and 8 bases lay in between. The CDR3 runs 14 residues. CDR3 residues: CASSITGTTGELFF. CDR3 bases: TGTGCCAGTAGTATAACAGGGACCACCGGGGAGCTGTTTTTT.

Only a few counts were recorded for this clone. The chain is built from TRBV6-1 and TRBJ1-5, with D perhaps TRBD1 (5 bases). With 6 bases removed from V and 7 bases from J, the gap between germline ends came to 19 bases. There are 15 residues in the CDR3. Germline V gene sequence: CDR1 MNHNS, CDR2 SASEGT. CDR3 in DNA: TGTGCCAGCAGCGAGCCCCCGACAGCACCCCAGCCCCAGCATTTT. Protein: CASSEPPTAPQPQHF.

V usage is TRBV29-1 and J usage is TRBJ2-5, with D perhaps matching TRBD1 (5 bases). Trimming removed 4 bases from V and 2 bases from J, with 8 bases in between. This CDR3 is 12 amino acids long. Germline V gene data show CDR1 as SQVTM and CDR2 as ANQGSEA. The CDR3 region has the DNA TGCAGCGTTGCCAGGGCACAAGAGACCCAGTACTTC. Residues: CSVARAQETQYF.

The V call is TRBV13, the J call TRBJ1-1; D possibly corresponds to TRBD1 (6 bases). The germline V gene encodes CDR1 PRHDT and CDR2 FYEKMQ (reference sequence). The CDR3 totals 13 residues. Trimming shortened V by 3 bases and J by 5 bases, and 10 bases separated the two germline ends. The CDR3 DNA sequence: TGTGCCAGCAGCTTCCTACAGGGTACTGAAGCTTTCTTT. Translating gives CASSFLQGTEAFF.

The V call is TRBV10-3, the J call TRBJ2-1, with 7 bases lining up with TRBD2. V trimming: 6 bases; J trimming: 6 bases; junction bases outside the gene matches: 11. This CDR3 spans 15 amino acids. The V gene's germline CDR1 is ENHRY and CDR2 SYGVKD. The CDR3 sequence: CAIRDQAGSPNEQFF. CDR3 sequence (DNA): TGTGCCATCAGGGACCAAGCGGGGTCCCCCAATGAGCAGTTCTTC.

V is TRBV14 and J is TRBJ2-2, with 10 bases aligning to TRBD1. V gave up 4 bases and J gave up 7 bases; unmatched junction bases: 6. The CDR3 covers 15 residues. The germline gives CDR1 SGHDN, CDR2 FVKESK. The CDR3 DNA reads TGTGCCAGCAGCCCGACAGGGGGCGTTGGCGGGGAGCTGTTTTTT. Translating gives CASSPTGGVGGELFF. Full variable domain (missing parts from reference TRBV14 and TRBJ2-2): EAGVTQFPSHSVIEKGQTVTLRCDPISGHDNLYWYRRVMGKEIKFLLHFVKESKQDESGMPNNRFLAERTGGTYSTLKVQPAELEDSGVYFCASSPTGGVGGELFFGEGSRLTVL.

The chain is built from TRBV19 and TRBJ2-3; weak D call: TRBD2 (7 bases). CDR1 is LNHDA, CDR2 SQIVND, per germline (reference sequence). Trimming left V 5 bases short and J 10 bases short, with 16 bases between. There are 13 residues in the CDR3. The CDR3 sequence is CASSRGAGFPQYF. The CDR3 DNA is TGTGCCAGTAGTCGGGGGGCGGGATTTCCGCAGTATTTT.

This clone was counted between two and nine times. This sequence joins TRBV14 and TRBJ2-3, with unresolved D. The CDR3 sequence is 14 residues long. Germline V gives CDR1 SGHDN, CDR2 FVKESK. The germline V and J ends were trimmed by 4 bases and 3 bases, with 11 bases remaining between them. The CDR3 region is CASSPTSWTDTQYF. CDR3 coding DNA: TGTGCCAGCAGCCCCACCTCATGGACAGATACGCAGTATTTT.

V gene TRBV6-6 combines with J gene TRBJ1-6, with D perhaps TRBD1 (6 bases). V gave up 3 bases and J gave up 9 bases, with 15 bases separating them. The CDR3 sequence is 15 residues long. In germline, CDR1 is MNHNY, CDR2 SVGAGI (reference sequence). In nucleotides, the CDR3 is TGTGCCAGCAGTTATCAGACAGGAATAGGTTCACCCCTCCACTTT. Translated, it gives CASSYQTGIGSPLHF.

V and J are TRBV5-1 and TRBJ2-6; possibly TRBD2 for D (5 bases). CDR1 and CDR2 from the germline V gene are SGHRS and YFSETQ. The CDR3 runs 15 residues. V lost 4 bases to trimming and J lost 1 base, with 9 bases between them. The CDR3 region has the DNA TGCGCCAGCAGCCTTGGGGAGTCTGGGGCCAACGTCCTGACTTTC. This encodes CASSLGESGANVLTF.

The V gene is TRBV15, the J gene TRBJ2-3; D is perhaps TRBD1 (6 bases). Germline values: CDR1 LNHNV, CDR2 YYDKDF (reference sequence). V gave up 0 bases and J gave up 2 bases, with 18 bases separating them. The CDR3 is made up of 18 amino acids. In nucleotides, the CDR3 is TGTGCCACCAGCAGAGACGGGACAACTTCTCTGGACACAGATACGCAGTATTTT. Its protein is CATSRDGTTSLDTDTQYF.

The rearrangement joins TRBV9 to TRBJ2-2; D possibly uses TRBD1 or TRBD2 (6 bases each). This CDR3 has 15 residues. Trimming stripped 6 bases from V and 1 base from J, with 13 bases between. The germline V gene has CDR1 SGDLS and CDR2 YYNGEE. CDR3 DNA: TGTGCCAGCACCATGGGGGGCGGGAACACCGGGGAGCTGTTTTTT. It codes for CASTMGGGNTGELFF.

This sequence joins TRBV5-4 and TRBJ1-2; 7 nucleotides align to TRBD1. The germline gives CDR1 SGHNT, CDR2 YYREEE (reference sequence). The CDR3 has 14 residues. The ends lost 5 bases at V and 8 bases at J; junction bases unmatched: 12. CDR3 loop: CASRGRQGSGGYTF. CDR3 coding DNA: TGTGCCAGCAGAGGTCGACAGGGCTCGGGAGGCTACACCTTC.

This clone was observed a single time. The chain carries TRBV6-5 and TRBJ1-1; no clear D. Germline V lookup: CDR1 MNHEY, CDR2 SVGAGI. The V gene lost 0 bases and the J gene lost 7 bases, with 9 bases spanning the gap. This CDR3 contains 13 residues. CDR3 nucleotides: TGTGCCAGCAGTTACTCCCACCGGCATGAAGCTTTCTTT. This gives the protein CASSYSHRHEAFF.

The V and J genes are TRBV7-8 and TRBJ2-5; 11 bases fit TRBD1. Unmatched junction bases numbered 5, after V lost 4 bases and J lost 4 bases. The CDR3 consists of 15 residues. The germline V gene encodes CDR1 SGHVS and CDR2 FQNEAQ. This chain's CDR3 is CASSSAGTGGETQYF. Here the CDR3 DNA reads TGTGCCAGCAGCTCAGCCGGGACAGGGGGAGAGACCCAGTACTTC.

This clone has only one observation. The rearrangement uses TRBV5-1 and TRBJ2-7; 9 positions agree with TRBD2. The CDR3 consists of 15 residues. Germline CDR1 is SGHRS and CDR2 is YFSETQ. The V segment lost 0 bases and the J segment 3 bases; nucleotides outside the gene matches: 4. Written as DNA, the CDR3 is TGCGCCAGCAGCTTGGGCGCTAGCGGGGACTACGAGCAGTACTTC. Translation: CASSLGASGDYEQYF.